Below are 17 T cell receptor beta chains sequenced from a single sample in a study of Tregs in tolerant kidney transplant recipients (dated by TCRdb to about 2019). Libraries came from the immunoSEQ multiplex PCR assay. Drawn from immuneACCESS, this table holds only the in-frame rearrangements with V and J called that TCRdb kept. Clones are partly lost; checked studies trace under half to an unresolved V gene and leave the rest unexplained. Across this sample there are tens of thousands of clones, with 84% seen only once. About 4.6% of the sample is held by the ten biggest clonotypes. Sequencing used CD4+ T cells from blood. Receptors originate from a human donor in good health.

The CDR3 DNA is TGTGCCAGCAGCCCCCTGGCGAACACTGAAGCTTTCTTT. Translated: CASSPLANTEAFF. The genes are TRBV5-4 and TRBJ1-1, with unresolved D. This CDR3 is 13 amino acids long. The V gene's germline CDR1 is SGHNT and CDR2 YYREEE (reference sequence). V lost 4 bases, J lost 1 base, and 8 bases lay in between.

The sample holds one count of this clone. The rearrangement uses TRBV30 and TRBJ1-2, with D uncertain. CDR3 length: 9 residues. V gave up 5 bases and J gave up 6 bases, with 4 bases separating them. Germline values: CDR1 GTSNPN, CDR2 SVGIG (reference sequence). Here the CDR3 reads CAWGDGYTF. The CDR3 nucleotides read TGTGCCTGGGGGGATGGCTACACCTTC. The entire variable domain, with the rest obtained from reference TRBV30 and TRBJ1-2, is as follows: SQTIHQWPATLVQPVGSPLSLECTVEGTSNPNLYWYRQAAGRGLQLLFYSVGIGQISSEVPQNLSASRPQDRQFILSSKKLLLSDSGFYLCAWGDGYTFGSGTRLTVV.

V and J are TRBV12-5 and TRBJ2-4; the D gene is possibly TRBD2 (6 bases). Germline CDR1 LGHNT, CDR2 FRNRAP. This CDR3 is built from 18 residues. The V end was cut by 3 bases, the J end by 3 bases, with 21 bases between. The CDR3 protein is CASGFSPGVRYGKNIQYF. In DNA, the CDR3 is TGTGCTAGTGGTTTTTCCCCGGGGGTCCGTTACGGCAAAAACATTCAGTACTTC.

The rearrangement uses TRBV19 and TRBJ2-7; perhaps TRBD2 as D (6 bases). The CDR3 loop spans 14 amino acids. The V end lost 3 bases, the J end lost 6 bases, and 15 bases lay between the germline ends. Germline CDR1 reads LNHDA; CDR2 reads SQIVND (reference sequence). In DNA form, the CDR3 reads TGTGCCAGTAGTATGGGCGGGGAGCAGAGCGAGCAGTACTTC. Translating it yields CASSMGGEQSEQYF. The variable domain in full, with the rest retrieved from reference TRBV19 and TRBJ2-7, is DGGITQSPKYLFRKEGQNVTLSCEQNLNHDAMYWYRQDPGQGLRLIYYSQIVNDFQKGDIAEGYSVSREKKESFPLTVTSAQKNPTAFYLCASSMGGEQSEQYFGPGTRLTVT.

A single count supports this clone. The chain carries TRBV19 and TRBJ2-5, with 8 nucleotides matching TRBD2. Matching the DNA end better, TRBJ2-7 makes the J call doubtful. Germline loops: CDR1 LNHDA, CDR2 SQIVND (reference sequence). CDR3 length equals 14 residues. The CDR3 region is CASSMNPAGDEQYF. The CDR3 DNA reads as TGTGCCAGTAGTATGAACCCAGCGGGAGACGAGCAGTACTTC.

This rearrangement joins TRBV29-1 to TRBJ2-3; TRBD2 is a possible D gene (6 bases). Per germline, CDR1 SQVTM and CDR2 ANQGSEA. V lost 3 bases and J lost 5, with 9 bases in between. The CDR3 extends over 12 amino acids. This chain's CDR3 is CSVDPGLDTQYF. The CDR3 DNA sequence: TGCAGCGTTGATCCGGGACTAGATACGCAGTATTTT.

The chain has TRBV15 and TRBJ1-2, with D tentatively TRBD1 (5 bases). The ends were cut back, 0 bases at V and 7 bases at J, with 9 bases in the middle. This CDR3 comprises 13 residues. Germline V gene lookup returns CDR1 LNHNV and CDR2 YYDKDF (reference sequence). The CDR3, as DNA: TGTGCCACCAGCAGAGATTACGGGGGTGGCTACACCTTC. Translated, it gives CATSRDYGGGYTF. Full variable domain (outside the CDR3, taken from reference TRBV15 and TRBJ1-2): DAMVIQNPRYQVTQFGKPVTLSCSQTLNHNVMYWYQQKSSQAPKLLFHYYDKDFNNEADTPDNFQSRRPNTSFCFLDIRSPGLGDTAMYLCATSRDYGGGYTFGSGTRLTVV.

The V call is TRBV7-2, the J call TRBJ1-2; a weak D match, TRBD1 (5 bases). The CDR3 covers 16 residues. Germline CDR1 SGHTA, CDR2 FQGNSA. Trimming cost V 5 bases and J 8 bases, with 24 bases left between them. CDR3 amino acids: CASSLMGQGTLGGYTF. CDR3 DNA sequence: TGTGCCAGCAGCCTAATGGGGCAGGGCACATTGGGAGGCTACACCTTC.

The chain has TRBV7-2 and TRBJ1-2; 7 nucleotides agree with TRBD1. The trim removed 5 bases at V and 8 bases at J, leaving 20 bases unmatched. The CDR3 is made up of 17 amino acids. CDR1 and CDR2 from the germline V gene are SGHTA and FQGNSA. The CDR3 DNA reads TGTGCCAGCAGCCTCTGGACAGGAGGTTCTGCATCGGGGGGCTACACCTTC. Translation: CASSLWTGGSASGGYTF. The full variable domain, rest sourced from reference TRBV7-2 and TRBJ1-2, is GAGVSQSPSNKVTEKGKDVELRCDPISGHTALYWYRQSLGQGLEFLIYFQGNSAPDKSGLPSDRFSAERTGGSVSTLTIQRTQQEDSAVYLCASSLWTGGSASGGYTFGSGTRLTVV.

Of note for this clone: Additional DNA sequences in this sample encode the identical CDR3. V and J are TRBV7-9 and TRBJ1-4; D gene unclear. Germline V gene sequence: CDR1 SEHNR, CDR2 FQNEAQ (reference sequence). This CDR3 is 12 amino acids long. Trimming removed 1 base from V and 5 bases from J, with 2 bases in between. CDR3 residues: CASSLGNEKLFF. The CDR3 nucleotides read TGTGCCAGCAGCTTAGGCAATGAAAAACTGTTTTTT.

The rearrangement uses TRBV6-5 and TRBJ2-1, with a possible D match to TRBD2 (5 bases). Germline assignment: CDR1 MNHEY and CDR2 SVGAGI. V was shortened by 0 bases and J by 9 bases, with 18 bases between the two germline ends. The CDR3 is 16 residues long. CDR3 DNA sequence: TGTGCCAGCAGTTACTCGGCTGCTAGCTCCCCCAGTGAGCAGTTCTTC. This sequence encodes CASSYSAASSPSEQFF.

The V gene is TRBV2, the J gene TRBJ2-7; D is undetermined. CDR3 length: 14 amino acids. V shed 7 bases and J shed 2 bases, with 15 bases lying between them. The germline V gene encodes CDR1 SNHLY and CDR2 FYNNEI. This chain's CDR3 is CASTYQTVAYEQYF. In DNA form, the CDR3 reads TGTGCCAGCACATATCAGACTGTAGCCTACGAGCAGTACTTC.

The CDR3 DNA is TGTGCCAGCAACAGGGGGCGAGGTGGGACTGAAGCTTTCTTT. This translates into CASNRGRGGTEAFF. The chain uses TRBV2 and TRBJ1-1, with 9 bases lining up with TRBD1. V lost 7 bases, J lost 5 bases, and 8 bases stayed unmatched. This CDR3 comprises 14 residues. The V gene's germline CDR1 is SNHLY and CDR2 FYNNEI.

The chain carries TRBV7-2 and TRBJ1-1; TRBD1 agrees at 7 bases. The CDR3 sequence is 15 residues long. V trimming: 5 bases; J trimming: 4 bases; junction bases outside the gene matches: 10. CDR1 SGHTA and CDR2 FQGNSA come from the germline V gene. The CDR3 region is CASSLQGLGSTEAFF. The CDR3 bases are TGTGCCAGCAGCCTACAGGGGCTGGGGAGCACTGAAGCTTTCTTT.

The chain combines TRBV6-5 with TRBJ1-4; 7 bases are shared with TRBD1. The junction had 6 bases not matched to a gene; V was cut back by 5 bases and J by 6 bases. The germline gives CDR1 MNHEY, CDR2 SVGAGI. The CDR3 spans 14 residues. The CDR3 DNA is TGTGCCAGCAGTCTAGGGGGCGCAGATGAAAAACTGTTTTTT. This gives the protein CASSLGGADEKLFF.

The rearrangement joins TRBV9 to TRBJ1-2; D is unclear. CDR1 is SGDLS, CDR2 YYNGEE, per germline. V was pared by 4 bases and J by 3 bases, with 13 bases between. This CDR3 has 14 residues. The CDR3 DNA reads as TGTGCCAGCAGCCCCTATCGCGTTGACTATGGCTACACCTTC. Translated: CASSPYRVDYGYTF.

This chain's CDR3 is CASSLTTPGGSSVDTQYF. The CDR3 DNA sequence: TGTGCCAGCAGCTTAACAACCCCCGGCGGGAGCTCCGTAGATACGCAGTATTTT. The chain is built from TRBV7-3 and TRBJ2-3, with 7 nucleotides matching TRBD2. The CDR3 is 18 amino acids. Germline-derived CDR1 and CDR2 are SGHTA and FQGTGA. Trimming removed 0 bases from V and 5 bases from J; junction bases left unmatched: 14.